The 26 T cell receptor beta chains reported below all come from one sample, sequenced in a study of early T cells in non-severe SARS-CoV-2 infection (dated by TCRdb to the early 2020s). Libraries came from 5' RACE. The sequencer listed for this sample is NextSeq 500. TCRdb reran the public reads through fastp at Q25 and MiXCR, keeping productive beta chains. Each entry is one CDR3 protein sequence, shown with its most common DNA and genes. For this sample there are about 67,000 distinct CDR3 sequences; approximately 10% appear just once. The ten largest clones represent around 4% of the sample. Source material: whole blood. Every receptor here comes from an adult who was a healthcare worker with PCR-confirmed SARS-CoV-2 infection or an uninfected control (not recorded which).

This clonotype was counted between two and nine times. The J gene is TRBJ2-5, the V gene TRBV2, with D tentatively TRBD2 (6 bases). The germline V gene has CDR1 SNHLY and CDR2 FYNNEI. The length of the CDR3 is 15 residues. V gave up 6 bases and J gave up 5 bases, with 19 bases separating them. The CDR3 DNA reads TGTGCCAGCAGCCCCCCCGGTGCGGGGAGGGAGACCCAGTACTTC. This gives the protein CASSPPGAGRETQYF.

This sequence joins TRBV7-8 and TRBJ1-1, with D possibly TRBD1 on 6 matching bases. The ends were cut back, 10 bases at V and 6 bases at J, with 21 bases in the middle. From germline, CDR1 is SGHVS and CDR2 FQNEAQ. The CDR3 runs 14 residues. As DNA, the CDR3 is TGTGCCACTCAGACGGGCAGGGGAACGGCTGAAGCTTTCTTT. It specifies CATQTGRGTAEAFF.

This clonotype was observed a handful of times. V is TRBV7-2 and J is TRBJ2-7; D possibly uses TRBD1 or TRBD2 (5 bases each). Germline assignment: CDR1 SGHTA and CDR2 FQGNSA. Trimming removed 3 bases from V and 2 bases from J, with 20 bases in between. The CDR3 spans 17 residues. The CDR3 here is CASSFVRDADAPYEQYF. The CDR3 nucleotides read TGTGCCAGCAGCTTCGTCCGGGACGCGGACGCACCCTACGAGCAGTACTTC.

Only a few counts were recorded for this clonotype. The V call is TRBV28, the J call TRBJ2-5; TRBD2 matches at 8 bases. CDR1 is MDHEN and CDR2 is SYDVKM in the germline V gene. The CDR3 is 16 amino acids. J was trimmed by 1 base and V by 2 bases; bases with no gene match: 6. In DNA form, the CDR3 reads TGTGCCAGCAGTTTACTCCCCGGGGGGGTCCAAGAGACCCAGTACTTC. Translation: CASSLLPGGVQETQYF.

The J gene is TRBJ2-3, the V gene TRBV11-2, with TRBD2 identical over 8 bases. In germline, CDR1 is SGHAT, CDR2 FQNNGV. V lost 1 base and J lost 5; bases outside the gene matches: 5. The CDR3 loop spans 15 amino acids. The CDR3 DNA follows: TGTGCCAGCAGCTTAGGTAGCGGGGCTCGAGATACGCAGTATTTT. Translation: CASSLGSGARDTQYF. Full variable domain (rest looked up from reference TRBV11-2 and TRBJ2-3): EAGVAQSPRYKIIEKRQSVAFWCNPISGHATLYWYQQILGQGPKLLIQFQNNGVVDDSQLPKDRFSAERLKGVDSTLKIQPAKLEDSAVYLCASSLGSGARDTQYFGPGTRLTVL.

The V and J genes are TRBV15 and TRBJ1-1; no firm D call. The CDR3 has 17 residues. V was shortened by 0 bases and J by 0 bases, with 14 bases between the two germline ends. In germline, CDR1 is LNHNV, CDR2 YYDKDF (reference sequence). CDR3: CATSRDHLARMNTEAFF. The CDR3 bases are TGTGCCACCAGCAGAGATCATTTAGCGCGCATGAACACTGAAGCTTTCTTT.

This clonotype was detected a few times. The genes are TRBV6-6 and TRBJ2-1; the match to TRBD2 covers 8 bases. The V gene's germline CDR1 is MNHNY and CDR2 SVGAGI (reference sequence). The J segment lost 7 bases and the V segment lost 4 bases, leaving 6 bases of the junction unmatched. This CDR3 contains 14 residues. The CDR3 protein is CASSLAGPENEQFF. DNA for the CDR3: TGTGCCAGCAGTTTAGCGGGACCTGAGAATGAGCAGTTCTTC.

The J gene is TRBJ2-7, the V gene TRBV2; the match to TRBD2 covers 11 bases. There are 14 residues in the CDR3. V gave up 10 bases and J gave up 2 bases; unmatched junction bases: 7. Germline V lookup: CDR1 SNHLY, CDR2 FYNNEI. In nucleotides, the CDR3 is TGTGCCACTTTTCCGGGACTAGCGGCCTACGAGCAGTACTTC. It yields the protein CATFPGLAAYEQYF. Complete variable domain (other parts from reference TRBV2 and TRBJ2-7): EPEVTQTPSHQVTQMGQEVILRCVPISNHLYFYWYRQILGQKVEFLVSFYNNEISEKSEIFDDQFSVERPDGSNFTLKIRSTKLEDSAMYFCATFPGLAAYEQYFGPGTRLTVT.

Note on this clonotype: Possible read error: a much larger clone is one base away. The chain employs TRBV6-1 and TRBJ1-5; 11 bases map to TRBD1. The CDR3 is 17 residues long. Looked up from germline, CDR1 is MNHNS and CDR2 is SASEGT. CDR3 in amino acids: CTSSGAIGQGANQPQHF. The CDR3 nucleotides are TGTACCAGCAGTGGAGCTATAGGACAGGGGGCAAATCAGCCCCAGCATTTT.

This clonotype was counted only a few times. The CDR3 reads CASSQRSGYSYNEQFF. For the CDR3, the DNA is TGCGCCAGCAGCCAACGAAGCGGGTATTCCTACAATGAGCAGTTCTTC. The chain couples TRBV4-1 to TRBJ2-1, with D possibly TRBD2 on 6 matching bases. Germline V gene data show CDR1 as MGHRA and CDR2 as YSYEKL. Trimming left V 2 bases short and J 1 base short, with 12 bases between. The CDR3 consists of 16 residues.

This clonotype was seen repeatedly, ten times or more. This rearrangement joins TRBV5-1 to TRBJ1-2; TRBD1 matches at 9 bases. Germline V lookup: CDR1 SGHRS, CDR2 YFSETQ. The CDR3 totals 15 residues. V lost 0 bases and J lost 2; bases outside the gene matches: 2. The CDR3 is CASSLAGTGNYGYTF. The CDR3 nucleotides are TGCGCCAGCAGCTTGGCCGGGACAGGGAACTATGGCTACACCTTC.

J is TRBJ2-7 and V is TRBV9, with TRBD1 matching 11 bases. The CDR3 is made up of 15 amino acids. Germline CDR1 and CDR2: SGDLS and YYNGEE. V was clipped by 4 bases and J by 5 bases; unmatched bases: 8. The CDR3 sequence: CASSTRDRGINEQYF. The CDR3 bases are TGTGCCAGCAGCACCCGGGACAGGGGGATTAACGAGCAGTACTTC. The entire variable domain, with the rest obtained from reference TRBV9 and TRBJ2-7, is as follows: DSGVTQTPKHLITATGQRVTLRCSPRSGDLSVYWYQQSLDQGLQFLIQYYNGEERAKGNILERFSAQQFPDLHSELNLSSLELGDSALYFCASSTRDRGINEQYFGPGTRLTVT.

This clonotype came up many times. The rearrangement links TRBV7-9 to TRBJ2-3, with D uncertain. There are 13 residues in the CDR3. The germline V and J ends were trimmed by 3 bases and 1 base, with 5 bases remaining between them. The germline V gene has CDR1 SEHNR and CDR2 FQNEAQ (reference sequence). CDR3 residues: CASSFPRTDTQYF. DNA for the CDR3: TGTGCCAGCAGCTTCCCCCGCACAGATACGCAGTATTTT.

This clonotype was detected a few times. V gene TRBV20-1 combines with J gene TRBJ2-3; maybe TRBD1 (5 bases). V was clipped by 3 bases and J by 4 bases, with 11 bases between them. Germline-derived CDR1 and CDR2 are DFQATT and SNEGSKA (reference sequence). This CDR3 is built from 13 residues. The CDR3 DNA is TGCAGTGCTAGTATTTGGGGCGCAGATACGCAGTATTTT. Protein product: CSASIWGADTQYF.

This clonotype was observed at least ten times. This chain joins TRBV6-6 and TRBJ1-1; 9 bases map to TRBD1. The V and J ends lost 0 bases and 8 bases, in that order; junction bases with no gene match: 7. This CDR3 contains 15 residues. Germline values: CDR1 MNHNY, CDR2 SVGAGI (reference sequence). This chain's CDR3 is CASSYSPDRGFEAFF. DNA for the CDR3: TGTGCCAGCAGTTACTCGCCTGACAGGGGGTTCGAAGCTTTCTTT.

This chain connects TRBV7-9 to TRBJ2-3; 9 nucleotides align to TRBD1. The CDR3 sequence is 16 residues long. Trimming at V came to 5 bases and at J to 2 bases, leaving 8 bases not matched to a gene. Germline V gene lookup returns CDR1 SEHNR and CDR2 FQNEAQ (reference sequence). CDR3 amino acids: CASSTTGTGSTDTQYF. In nucleotides, the CDR3 is TGTGCCAGCAGCACCACCGGGACAGGGTCCACAGATACGCAGTATTTT.

This clonotype has a count of ten or more. The chain's CDR3 is CSAHGRGSGRHYNEQFF. CDR3 DNA sequence: TGCAGTGCTCATGGCCGAGGGAGCGGGAGGCACTACAATGAGCAGTTCTTC. The chain employs TRBV20-1 and TRBJ2-1, with TRBD2 matching 9 bases. The CDR3 length is 17 residues. Losses at the gene ends were 5 bases for V and 3 bases for J; bases not matched to a gene: 14. Germline CDR1 DFQATT, CDR2 SNEGSKA (reference sequence).

To note about this clonotype: A read error may account for a junction end that differs from germline. The chain has TRBV27 and TRBJ2-5; D is unresolved. The CDR3 spans 16 residues. Germline CDR1 and CDR2: MNHEY and SMNVEV (reference sequence). CDR3 loop: CATSFPAGLPQETQYF. The CDR3 nucleotides read TGTGCCACCAGTTTTCCGGCAGGCCTTCCACAAGAGACCCAGTACTTC.

This chain links TRBV4-1 with TRBJ2-7; D could derive from TRBD1 or TRBD2 (5 bases each). Germline values: CDR1 MGHRA, CDR2 YSYEKL. CDR3 length: 14 amino acids. V was trimmed by 1 base and J by 5 bases, leaving 12 bases between them. CDR3 nucleotides: TGCGCCAGCAGCCAAGGGCAGGGTAGCGACGAGCAGTACTTC. The encoded protein is CASSQGQGSDEQYF.

This clonotype occurred many times. The chain has TRBV7-2 and TRBJ2-5, with D unresolved. The CDR3 is made up of 14 amino acids. The V end was cut by 1 base, the J end by 1 base, with 7 bases between. CDR1 SGHTA and CDR2 FQGNSA come from the germline V gene. The CDR3 spells CASSLVRRQETQYF. The CDR3 bases are TGTGCCAGCAGCTTAGTGCGGCGCCAAGAGACCCAGTACTTC. The variable domain in full, with the rest retrieved from reference TRBV7-2 and TRBJ2-5, is GAGVSQSPSNKVTEKGKDVELRCDPISGHTALYWYRQSLGQGLEFLIYFQGNSAPDKSGLPSDRFSAERTGGSVSTLTIQRTQQEDSAVYLCASSLVRRQETQYFGPGTRLLVL.

This clonotype was counted a few times. In DNA, the CDR3 is TGTGCCAGCAGCTCCGGACAGACCTCTAATGAAAAACTGTTTTTT. Translated, it gives CASSSGQTSNEKLFF. This chain joins TRBV7-9 and TRBJ1-4; TRBD1 is a possible D gene (6 bases). The CDR3 loop spans 15 amino acids. Deletions cut 4 bases from V and 3 bases from J, with 12 bases between. Per the germline V gene, CDR1 is SEHNR and CDR2 is FQNEAQ (reference sequence). Full variable domain (missing parts from reference TRBV7-9 and TRBJ1-4): DTGVSQNPRHKITKRGQNVTFRCDPISEHNRLYWYRQTLGQGPEFLTYFQNEAQLEKSRLLSDRFSAERPKGSFSTLEIQRTEQGDSAMYLCASSSGQTSNEKLFFGSGTQLSVL.

This chain links TRBV29-1 with TRBJ2-3; D is unclear. Germline CDR1 is SQVTM and CDR2 is ANQGSEA. Between the trimmed V and J ends, which lost 5 bases and 4 bases, there was a span of 10 bases. The CDR3 is made up of 12 amino acids. The CDR3 protein is CSVNGAPDTQYF. The DNA for the CDR3 is TGCAGCGTTAACGGCGCCCCAGATACGCAGTATTTT.

This clonotype has only a few counts. The chain links TRBV29-1 to TRBJ1-4, with 7 positions matching TRBD1. After removal of 6 bases from V and 4 bases from J, the junction contained 8 bases not matched to a gene. Germline CDR1 is SQVTM and CDR2 is ANQGSEA. The CDR3 is made up of 14 amino acids. The CDR3 is CSVAGGTVNEKLFF. CDR3 sequence (DNA): TGCAGCGTCGCTGGGGGGACAGTTAATGAAAAACTGTTTTTT.

This clonotype has a count of ten or more. This chain links TRBV9 with TRBJ2-1; 9 nucleotides line up with TRBD1. The CDR3 sequence is 15 residues long. Per germline, CDR1 SGDLS and CDR2 YYNGEE. The ends lost 3 bases at V and 8 bases at J; junction bases unmatched: 9. The CDR3 spells CASSATGGRKDEQFF. The CDR3 coding sequence is TGTGCCAGCAGCGCGACAGGGGGGCGTAAAGATGAGCAGTTCTTC.

Many counts were recorded for this clonotype. V usage is TRBV29-1 and J usage is TRBJ1-2; unclear D gene. V was pared by 5 bases and J by 7 bases, with 8 bases between. The germline gives CDR1 SQVTM, CDR2 ANQGSEA. The CDR3 has 10 residues. CDR3 coding DNA: TGCAGCGTTTACGAGTCTGGCTACACCTTC. Translation: CSVYESGYTF.

The chain couples TRBV27 to TRBJ2-1, with 10 bases fitting TRBD1. This CDR3 comprises 15 residues. Trimming at V came to 3 bases and at J to 4 bases, leaving 3 bases not matched to a gene. CDR1 and CDR2 from the germline V gene are MNHEY and SMNVEV (reference sequence). The CDR3 loop is CASSFGTGDYNEQFF. CDR3 DNA sequence: TGTGCCAGCAGTTTCGGGACAGGGGATTACAATGAGCAGTTCTTC.